This TCR beta chain is drawn from a study of spatial heterogeneity in lung cancer. Study at large: At a median of around 2 years after resection, follow-up PBMC samples were sequenced when available. Study conclusions and caveats: Expanded tumor TCRs that were ubiquitous appeared in blood more at resection than follow-up.

With 7 bases removed from V and 3 bases from J, the gap between germline ends came to 12 bases. CDR3 length: 13 residues. Per germline, CDR1 SNHLY and CDR2 FYNNEI. Comment on this clonotype: The antigen is unknown.

The study tagged each TCR cDNA molecule with a unique molecular identifier. Each CDR3 protein gets one entry after TCRdb re-called the 5' RACE reads with MiXCR. The profile shows about 47,000 distinct CDR3 sequences, roughly 12% of them singletons. Regarding time point: blood at routine non-recurrence follow-up after resection. In each case, whole RNA from tumor, nontumor lung or frozen PBMC was sequenced unsorted. The V call is TRBV2, the J call TRBJ1-1; tentatively, D is TRBD1 (6 bases). The sequence came from a male donor with early-stage non-small cell lung cancer. This specimen consisted of PBMCs, obtained at follow-up. Written as DNA, the CDR3 is TGTGCCAGCAATAACCAGGGGCACACTGAAGCTTTCTTT. As protein: CASNNQGHTEAFF.